The 14 T cell receptor beta chains listed next were all sequenced from one sample in a study of post-analysis software for immune sequencing data. Study-wide results and limits: Among several TRBV segments more frequent in patients than controls were TRBV5-6, TRBV5-1 and TRBV20-1.

Unique molecular identifiers had been added to the TCR beta cDNA libraries. In TCRdb, the PCR reads were re-called with MiXCR into one record per CDR3 protein. This table has hundreds of thousands of distinct CDR3 sequences, 40% to 55% appearing once. These receptors have no identified antigens. Sequenced input: blood. Every receptor here comes from a girl aged 10 to 17 with multiple sclerosis.

The genes are TRBV6-2 or TRBV6-3 and TRBJ2-1, with 10 bases that match TRBD2. From germline, CDR1 is MNHEY and CDR2 SVGEGT. The CDR3 length is 15 residues. The junction had 5 bases not matched to a gene; V was cut back by 5 bases and J by 4 bases. The CDR3 DNA follows: TGTGCCAGCAGTAAGACTAGCGGGTTATACAATGAGCAGTTCTTC. It encodes CASSKTSGLYNEQFF.

The rearrangement links TRBV3-1 to TRBJ2-1; 7 nucleotides agree with TRBD1. Germline V gene data show CDR1 as LGHDT and CDR2 as YNNKEL (reference sequence). J was trimmed by 5 bases and V by 4 bases; bases with no gene match: 8. The CDR3 sequence is 15 residues long. The CDR3 region is CASSLRQGGNNEQFF. Written as DNA, the CDR3 is TGTGCCAGCAGCCTACGACAGGGTGGAAACAATGAGCAGTTCTTC.

V usage is TRBV24-1 and J usage is TRBJ2-6, with a weak D call TRBD2 (6 bases). Germline CDR1 KGHDR, CDR2 SFDVKD. V was clipped by 9 bases and J by 1 base, with 15 bases between them. The CDR3 is made up of 16 amino acids. The CDR3 here is CATSTTRSSGANVLTF. CDR3 coding DNA: TGTGCCACCTCCACGACTAGAAGTTCTGGGGCCAACGTCCTGACTTTC.

The chain joins TRBV15 to TRBJ2-1; the match to TRBD2 covers 10 bases. Germline V CDR1 and CDR2: LNHNV, YYDKDF (reference sequence). This CDR3 spans 18 amino acids. V was pared by 0 bases and J by 2 bases, with 7 bases of the junction left unmatched. The CDR3 loop is CATSRDPPTSGPYNEQFF. The DNA for the CDR3 is TGTGCCACCAGCAGAGATCCCCCGACTAGCGGGCCCTACAATGAGCAGTTCTTC. The whole variable domain, remainder taken from reference TRBV15 and TRBJ2-1, is DAMVIQNPRYQVTQFGKPVTLSCSQTLNHNVMYWYQQKSSQAPKLLFHYYDKDFNNEADTPDNFQSRRPNTSFCFLDIRSPGLGDTAMYLCATSRDPPTSGPYNEQFFGPGTRLTVL.

This rearrangement joins TRBV5-1 to TRBJ1-4; D unresolved. Trimming pared 0 bases from V and 1 base from J, leaving 10 bases between. CDR3 size: 16 residues. CDR1 and CDR2 from the germline V gene are SGHRS and YFSETQ. The CDR3 here is CASSLVGGGTNEKLFF. In DNA, the CDR3 is TGCGCCAGCAGCTTGGTGGGAGGAGGAACTAATGAAAAACTGTTTTTT.

The genes are TRBV15 and TRBJ2-1; D is perhaps TRBD2 (6 bases). The V end was cut by 1 base, the J end by 6 bases, with 16 bases between. CDR3 length: 16 amino acids. The germline gives CDR1 LNHNV, CDR2 YYDKDF (reference sequence). The CDR3 sequence is CATSRVKGPGGNEQFF. In nucleotides, the CDR3 is TGTGCCACCAGCAGAGTGAAGGGACCCGGGGGCAATGAGCAGTTCTTC.

J is TRBJ2-7 and V is TRBV24-1; 7 bases agree with TRBD2. Near its end, the DNA agrees better with TRBJ2-5, so the J call may be wrong. The CDR3 sequence is 17 residues long. The germline CDR1 and CDR2 sequences are KGHDR and SFDVKD. The CDR3 region is CATSDPKGGGGLETQYF. The CDR3 coding sequence is TGTGCCACCAGCGATCCTAAGGGCGGGGGTGGTTTAGAGACCCAGTACTTC.

The gene calls are TRBV14 and TRBJ2-7, with TRBD2 identical over 14 bases. The V gene's germline CDR1 is SGHDN and CDR2 FVKESK. The CDR3 loop spans 18 amino acids. V lost 4 bases and J lost 0; bases outside the gene matches: 8. The chain's CDR3 is CASSPGLAGVVSSYEQYF. The CDR3 DNA is TGTGCCAGCAGCCCGGGACTAGCGGGAGTCGTTAGCTCCTACGAGCAGTACTTC.

This clonotype came up a few times. The chain employs TRBV20-1 and TRBJ1-2; a possible D gene is TRBD1 (5 bases). The CDR3 runs 14 residues. With 4 bases removed from V and 0 bases from J, the gap between germline ends came to 12 bases. CDR1 is DFQATT, CDR2 SNEGSKA, per germline (reference sequence). CDR3 loop: CSATPVGANYGYTF. As DNA, the CDR3 is TGCAGTGCTACCCCGGTAGGGGCTAACTATGGCTACACCTTC.

This clonotype was seen a few times. The chain carries TRBV28 and TRBJ2-5; perhaps TRBD1 as D (6 bases). The assigned J gene may be wrong: the sequence end matches TRBJ2-7 better. CDR3 length: 15 amino acids. Germline V CDR1 and CDR2: MDHEN, SYDVKM. CDR3 sequence reads: CASSFSPGVSYEQYF. CDR3 DNA: TGTGCCAGCAGTTTCTCGCCAGGGGTGTCGTACGAGCAGTACTTC.

The chain carries TRBV7-6 and TRBJ2-7, with 8 bases identical to TRBD1. Looked up from germline, CDR1 is SGHVS and CDR2 is FNYEAQ. Trimming took 8 bases from V and 1 from J; bases not matched to a gene: 7. The CDR3 consists of 14 residues. The DNA for the CDR3 is TGTGCCAGCGGGGACAGGTGGGGTTCCTACGAGCAGTACTTC. It encodes CASGDRWGSYEQYF.

The J gene is TRBJ2-3, the V gene TRBV7-9; 11 nucleotides line up with TRBD2. The CDR3 is 17 residues long. Trimming cost V 4 bases and J 2 bases; bases outside gene matches: 8. CDR1 and CDR2 (germline): SEHNR, FQNEAQ (reference sequence). The CDR3 protein is CASSSPGTSGDTDTQYF. CDR3 DNA sequence: TGTGCCAGCAGCTCCCCCGGGACTAGCGGAGACACAGATACGCAGTATTTT.

CDR3 region: CASSEGRVNTGELFF. The CDR3 DNA reads TGTGCCAGCAGTGAAGGGCGGGTCAACACCGGGGAGCTGTTTTTT. The chain carries TRBV2 and TRBJ2-2; D may be TRBD2 (5 bases). This CDR3 comprises 15 residues. Germline CDR1 SNHLY, CDR2 FYNNEI. V was cut by 1 base and J by 2 bases, with 8 bases left in between.

This clonotype was counted between two and nine times. The rearrangement links TRBV10-3 to TRBJ1-2, with a weak D call TRBD1 (6 bases). The germline V gene has CDR1 ENHRY and CDR2 SYGVKD. The CDR3 runs to 14 residues. V lost 2 bases to trimming and J lost 7 bases, with 14 bases between them. CDR3 bases: TGTGCCATCAGTGAGACCGAGGGGGAGGGTGGCTACACCTTC. Its protein product is CAISETEGEGGYTF.